The entry that follows covers one TCR beta chain sequence. A Seattle source enrolled patients during active infection and followed them longitudinally. The length of the CDR3 is 14 residues. Trimming at V came to 5 bases and at J to 6 bases, leaving 7 bases not matched to a gene. The germline CDR1 and CDR2 sequences are LGHDT and YNNKEL (reference sequence). The data originate from a study of blood T cell repertoires in COVID-19. On the study more broadly: Acute-phase and convalescent COVID-19 samples originated in the United States, Italy and Spain. Nucleic acid was either cDNA or gDNA, and it came from T cells, B-cell-depleted T cells, or PBMCs.

In the original analysis: Amplification with reference gene primers provided the estimates of nucleated cell counts. Sequencing used immunoSEQ multiplex PCR; TCRdb keeps in-frame clones, though not all of them. From that table come the V and J calls and clone size; the DNA was used to work out D and trimming. The table includes around 140,000 clones, over 80% detected once. The TCR was taken from a man under 40 with COVID-19, enrolled during active disease. Specimen: peripheral blood. The chain employs TRBV3-1 (or the pseudogene TRBV3-2) and TRBJ2-1; 7 bases fit TRBD2. This chain's CDR3 is CASSSRLAPNEQFF. The CDR3 DNA is TGTGCCAGCAGCTCTAGACTAGCTCCCAATGAGCAGTTCTTC.